This T cell receptor (beta chain) was captured by sequencing in a study of blood T cell repertoires in COVID-19. Overall study context: The cDNA or gDNA used as material had been derived from T cells, B-cell-depleted T cells, or PBMCs.

Germline CDR1 reads LNHDA; CDR2 reads SQIVND (reference sequence). The junction had 8 bases not matched to a gene; V was cut back by 4 bases and J by 4 bases. The CDR3 extends over 17 amino acids. The method was immunoSEQ multiplex PCR; TCRdb's version includes in-frame clones alone and lacks a portion of them. The data show roughly 58,000 clones, approximately 84% seen once. The chain has TRBV19 and TRBJ2-3; TRBD2 matches at 13 bases. This clonotype originated in a man between 65 and 85 years old with active COVID-19. Sequencing used peripheral blood. CDR3: CASSSGLAGVRADTQYF. The CDR3 nucleotides read TGTGCCAGTAGTAGCGGACTAGCGGGAGTCAGGGCAGATACGCAGTATTTT.